A selection of T cell receptor beta chains follows, all from one sample in a study of T cell repertoires in cytomegalovirus infection. TCRdb processed the reads anew with MiXCR; each CDR3 protein has one entry. The sample includes fewer than 350,000 distinct CDR3 sequences, roughly 15% of them seen just once. The sequencing input was PBMCs. The receptors stem from a human donor in good health (CMV status not recorded). Some clones in this sample may be carry-over from other donors' samples. CDR3s include the opening cysteine and the closing phenylalanine or tryptophan. D genes are given only for firm matches. Clone size appears in some rows only: once, few, many, or a class for an expanded clone.

d_call,j_call,clone_size,v_call,cdr3_nt,cdr3_aa
TRBD2,TRBJ2-7,.,TRBV28,TGTGCCAGCACAAGCGGGGGCACCACCTACGAGCAGTACTTC,CASTSGGTTYEQYF
.,TRBJ1-2,many,TRBV7-2,TGTGCCAGCAGCTTAGGGGGCCAAACGGGGGGCTACACCTTC,CASSLGGQTGGYTF
TRBD2,TRBJ2-7,many,TRBV7-2,TGTGCCAGCAGCCCAGGACTAGCGGGGACCTTCTTACGAAAGCAGTACTTC,CASSPGLAGTFLRKQYF
.,TRBJ1-5,many,TRBV28,TGTGCCAGCAGTTTCAGTAACAATCAGCCCCAGCATTTT,CASSFSNNQPQHF
.,TRBJ2-4,.,TRBV4-1,TGCGCCAGCAGCCAACGGCACCAGGTAGCCAAAAACATTCAGTACTTC,CASSQRHQVAKNIQYF
TRBD2,TRBJ2-5,few,TRBV7-8,TGTGCCAGCAGCCCAAGCGGGGGAATGGGGGAGACCCAGTACTTC,CASSPSGGMGETQYF
.,TRBJ1-5,.,TRBV12-3/TRBV12-4,TGTGCCAGCAGGGGAAGGGAGCAGAGCAATCAGCCCCAGCATTTT,CASRGREQSNQPQHF
TRBD2,TRBJ2-3,many,TRBV7-2,TGTGCCAGCAGCTTAGTCGGGAGGAGCACAGATACGCAGTATTTT,CASSLVGRSTDTQYF
TRBD2,TRBJ2-5,few,TRBV5-4,TGTGCCAGCAGCTCGGGACTAGCGGGGGGGGAAGAGACCCAGTACTTC,CASSSGLAGGEETQYF
.,TRBJ2-2,.,TRBV12-3/TRBV12-4,TGTGCCAGCAGTTTATCTCGGGGTTGGGCGGACACCGGGGAGCTGTTTTTT,CASSLSRGWADTGELFF
.,TRBJ2-7,.,TRBV10-3,TGTGCCACCTTGACAGGAGGCGAGCAGTACTTC,CATLTGGEQYF
TRBD2,TRBJ2-3,few,TRBV9,TGTGCCAGCAGCTTGGCGGGGGGCCGCACAGATACGCAGTATTTT,CASSLAGGRTDTQYF
.,TRBJ2-7,many,TRBV28,TGTGCCAGCCTTAGGAGGGGCGCAGGGAAGGTCGGGCAGTACTTC,CASLRRGAGKVGQYF
.,TRBJ2-2,.,TRBV28,TGTGCCAGCAGTTCAGGGTCTTGGACCGGGGAGCTGTTTTTT,CASSSGSWTGELFF
.,TRBJ1-2,few,TRBV7-2,TGTGCCAGCAGCCCGGCGGTCGGCTACACCTTC,CASSPAVGYTF
TRBD1,TRBJ1-5,.,TRBV27,TGTGCCACCCACAGTGGACAGGGGGCCAGTCAGCCCCAGCATTTT,CATHSGQGASQPQHF
TRBD1,TRBJ1-4,.,TRBV6-6,TGTGCCAGCAGTATACAGGGGGTCGGAACTAATGAAAAACTGTTTTTT,CASSIQGVGTNEKLFF
TRBD1,TRBJ2-1,few,TRBV12-3/TRBV12-4,TGTGCCAGCAGCCCCCGGGACAGAGCATACAATGAGCAGTTCTTC,CASSPRDRAYNEQFF
.,TRBJ2-3,many,TRBV4-2,TGTGCCAGCAGCCAAGAGGGAGATACGCAGTATTTT,CASSQEGDTQYF
TRBD1,TRBJ1-1,.,TRBV19,TGTGCCAGTAGTATAGGGCCCAGACAGGGTGAAGCTTTCTTT,CASSIGPRQGEAFF
TRBD2,TRBJ2-7,many,TRBV10-2,TGCGCCAGCAGTGAGTCCGGGGGGGCCTACGAGCAGTACTTC,CASSESGGAYEQYF
.,TRBJ2-7,few,TRBV27,TGTGCCAGCAGTTTATTTGTAGAATCGAGCTCCTACGAGCAGTACTTC,CASSLFVESSSYEQYF
.,TRBJ2-7,few,TRBV20-1,TGCAGTGCTAGAGGGTGGGAGGTCCTCTCCTACGAGCAGTACTTC,CSARGWEVLSYEQYF
.,TRBJ1-6,many,TRBV7-6,TGTGCCAGCAGCCCCTACAGGGATTCACCCCTCCACTTT,CASSPYRDSPLHF
.,TRBJ1-4,few,TRBV10-3,TGTGCCATCGGGGGGCCGGAGAATGAAAAACTGTTTTTT,CAIGGPENEKLFF
.,TRBJ2-2,many,TRBV4-1,TGCGCCAGCAGCCAAAGCGGGGAGCTGTTTTTT,CASSQSGELFF
TRBD2,TRBJ2-1,few,TRBV5-1,TGCGCCAGCAGCGAATCCTTAGCGGGGGGACGCAATGAGCAGTTCTTC,CASSESLAGGRNEQFF
.,TRBJ1-1,.,TRBV20-1,TGCAGTGCCACAGGACAATTGAACACTGAAGCTTTCTTT,CSATGQLNTEAFF
.,TRBJ1-5,.,TRBV5-8,TGTGCCAGCAGCCCAGGACATCAGCCCCAGCATTTT,CASSPGHQPQHF
TRBD1,TRBJ1-2,.,TRBV6-1,TGTGCCAGCAGTGAAACGACAGGGCTCGGCTACACCTTC,CASSETTGLGYTF
.,TRBJ1-1,.,TRBV20-1,TGCAGTGCTTCCGACCTAGCCGGGACTGAAGCTTTCTTT,CSASDLAGTEAFF
.,TRBJ1-1,.,TRBV20-1,TGCAGTGCTAGGAAACAGGGAGACACTGAAGCTTTCTTT,CSARKQGDTEAFF
TRBD1,TRBJ1-6,many,TRBV6-5,TGTGCCAGCAGTTACGCTGACAGGGATTCACCCCTCCACTTT,CASSYADRDSPLHF
TRBD1,TRBJ1-5,few,TRBV7-4,TGTGCCAGCAGTTCCGAGGGGGCCAGGGGACCCCAGCATTTT,CASSSEGARGPQHF
TRBD2,TRBJ2-1,.,TRBV12-3/TRBV12-4,TGTGCCAGCAGTAGGACTAGCGGGGGGCAGAGCTCCTACAATGAGCAGTTCTTC,CASSRTSGGQSSYNEQFF
.,TRBJ1-2,.,TRBV5-6,TGTGCCAGCAGTTCTTTTGGTATGACGGTTACTAACTATGGCTACACCTTC,CASSSFGMTVTNYGYTF
TRBD1,TRBJ2-7,.,TRBV10-3,TGTGCCATCAGTGAGGCCCGGGACAGGGTAACCTACGAGCAGTACTTC,CAISEARDRVTYEQYF
.,TRBJ2-3,few,TRBV20-1,TGCAGTGCTAGACAAAGGGGGGGGTTTAAAACAGATACGCAGTATTTT,CSARQRGGFKTDTQYF
.,TRBJ1-2,.,TRBV6-5,TGTGCCAGCAGTTACTCCAGGACCACGGCAGGCTACACCTTC,CASSYSRTTAGYTF
TRBD1,TRBJ1-1,.,TRBV7-3,TGTGCCAGCAGTACGGACAGGCCCGGTGAAGCTTTCTTT,CASSTDRPGEAFF
TRBD1,TRBJ1-5,many,TRBV7-8,TGTGCCAGCAGCTTAGAGGGACAGGGGGGCAATCAGCCCCAGCATTTT,CASSLEGQGGNQPQHF
.,TRBJ2-7,few,TRBV6-4,TGTGCCAGCAGAGACAAGTACGGACAGCCATCCTACGAGCAGTACTTC,CASRDKYGQPSYEQYF
.,TRBJ2-7,few,TRBV5-4,TGTGCCAGCAGCTTGAGGTGGCAAAGCTCCTACGAGCAGTACTTC,CASSLRWQSSYEQYF
.,TRBJ2-3,.,TRBV19,TGTGCCAGTAGCGACCTAGGGATGGATACGCAGTATTTT,CASSDLGMDTQYF
TRBD1,TRBJ1-2,.,TRBV19,TGTGCCAGTAGTGGAGCCGGGACAGGGGGCGATGGCTACACCTTC,CASSGAGTGGDGYTF
.,TRBJ1-3,many,TRBV7-2,TGTGCCAGCAGCTTATGGCCTGGCTCTGGAAACACCATATATTTT,CASSLWPGSGNTIYF
.,TRBJ1-2,.,TRBV20-1,TGCAGTGCTAGAGCCCAGGGCTATGGCTACACCTTC,CSARAQGYGYTF
.,TRBJ2-1,few,TRBV6-2/TRBV6-3,TGTGCCAGCAGTTACCGGGGGCTTATGTCCGGCAATGAGCAGTTCTTC,CASSYRGLMSGNEQFF
.,TRBJ1-6,.,TRBV6-5,TGTGCCAGCAGTTACGGGGGAGTCAGTTCACCCCTCCACTTT,CASSYGGVSSPLHF
TRBD2,TRBJ2-5,many,TRBV12-3/TRBV12-4,TGTGCCAGCAGTCCAGGGACTAGCGGGGGGCAAGAGACCCAGTACTTC,CASSPGTSGGQETQYF
.,TRBJ1-2,.,TRBV4-1,TGCGCCAGCAGCCAAGATGACGCAGCTAACTATGGCTACACCTTC,CASSQDDAANYGYTF
.,TRBJ1-1,.,TRBV2,TGTGCCAGCAGTTCGATCCTAATGAACACTGAAGCTTTCTTT,CASSSILMNTEAFF
TRBD1,TRBJ2-2,many,TRBV10-3,TGTGCCATCAGTGAGCCCGGCACAGGGGGCACCGGGGAGCTGTTTTTT,CAISEPGTGGTGELFF
.,TRBJ2-2,many,TRBV6-4,TGTGCCAGCAGTGATAAACCGGGAACCGGGGAGCTGTTTTTT,CASSDKPGTGELFF
.,TRBJ1-4,many,TRBV7-2,TGTGCCAGCAGCTTAGGGGCAGTAACTAATGAAAAACTGTTTTTT,CASSLGAVTNEKLFF
TRBD1,TRBJ1-5,many,TRBV4-1,TGCGCCAGCAGCCAAGATCCCGGACAGGGGACCTCGCAGCCCCAGCATTTT,CASSQDPGQGTSQPQHF
.,TRBJ2-1,.,TRBV27,TGTGCCAGCAGCCCCCCCCCGGAGCAGTTCTTC,CASSPPPEQFF
TRBD1,TRBJ1-5,many,TRBV19,TGTGCCAGTAGGGCCGGGACAGAAGGCAATCAGCCCCAGCATTTT,CASRAGTEGNQPQHF
.,TRBJ2-1,.,TRBV19,TGTGCCAGTAGTTCCGGTAACAGCTGGAATGAGCAGTTCTTC,CASSSGNSWNEQFF
TRBD2,TRBJ2-7,many,TRBV7-2,TGTGCCAGCAGCTTTGCGGCTAGCGGGAGGAGCCACGAGCAGTACTTC,CASSFAASGRSHEQYF